Below, one T cell receptor (beta chain) is given with its context. No antigen is known for it. This entry comes from a study of glioma-infiltrating T cells after dendritic cell vaccination. In the study overall: Post-vaccination tumor came from repeat resection after recurrence; four or five pre/post pairs existed. Study conclusions and caveats: The cohort had few patients with full blood and tumor sets.

The PCR used 60 V beta and 13 J beta primers. Some clones are missing from TCRdb's copy, which holds only in-frame ones; the method was immunoSEQ multiplex PCR. The data hold 2,700 or so clones, with roughly 85% observed a single time. Time point specified: after dendritic cell vaccination, including at tumor progression/relapse. The vaccine used monocyte-derived dendritic cells pulsed overnight with autologous tumor lysate. This CDR3 region has 18 residues. V trimming: 2 bases; J trimming: 1 base; junction bases outside the gene matches: 7. The germline V gene encodes CDR1 SGHTA and CDR2 FQGNSA. This sequence originates from a human donor with glioblastoma. The J gene is TRBJ2-6, the V gene TRBV7-2, with 8 bases lining up with TRBD1. Specimen: tumor tissue, collected after dendritic cell vaccination. The CDR3 region has the DNA TGTGCCAGCAGCTTACAGGGGGCCGGGGGTTCTGGGGCCAACGTCCTGACTTTC. Translating it yields CASSLQGAGGSGANVLTF.